This TCR beta chain was retrieved from a study of blood T cell repertoires in COVID-19. As for the study in general: Samples came from the United States, Italy and Spain, spanning acute and convalescent COVID-19. From T cells, B-cell-depleted T cells, or PBMCs came the material, which was cDNA or gDNA.

Authors' analysis steps: Counts of nucleated cells, estimated from reference gene primer amplification, were obtained. Profiling relied on immunoSEQ multiplex PCR, and the TCRdb table lists in-frame clones only, not all of them. The V and J calls and the clone size are those of that table, but D and trimming were determined from the DNA. The sample includes roughly 88,000 clones, just over 90% of them seen just once. This clone appeared once. The CDR3 extends over 15 amino acids. Trimming left V 6 bases short and J 6 bases short, with 17 bases between. The germline CDR1 and CDR2 sequences are MNHNY and SVGAGI (reference sequence).

This rearrangement joins TRBV6-6 to TRBJ2-2; D perhaps matches TRBD2 (5 bases). The clonotype was recovered from a woman between 50 and 59 years old in a cohort sampled during active COVID-19. Sequencing was performed on peripheral blood. Here the CDR3 DNA reads TGTGCCAGCAGACCCCTACGGGGTCAGGCCGGGGAGCTGTTTTTT. It specifies CASRPLRGQAGELFF.